Listed here are 23 T cell receptor beta chains from one sample, sequenced in a study of cytomegalovirus exposure and HLA in healthy donors. The PCR used 60 Vbeta and 13 Jbeta primers. Generated by immunoSEQ multiplex PCR, the TCRdb table keeps only in-frame clones and is missing some. The table has over 80,000 clones, roughly 73% seen once. The source material was PBMCs. The source of these receptors is a man aged 40-49 years in good health and CMV-seronegative.

This clone was observed a handful of times. This sequence joins TRBV5-8 and TRBJ1-6, with D possibly matching TRBD1 (5 bases). Germline CDR1 SGHTS, CDR2 YDEGEE. V shed 0 bases and J shed 8 bases, with 12 bases lying between them. The CDR3 is 15 residues long. CDR3 DNA: TGTGCCAGCAGCTTGGTGGGACTGCAGGATTCACCCCTCCACTTT. Translating gives CASSLVGLQDSPLHF. Full variable domain (remainder filled in from reference TRBV5-8 and TRBJ1-6): EAGVTQSPTHLIKTRGQQATLRCSPISGHTSVYWYQQALGLGLQFLLWYDEGEERNRGNFPPRFSGRQFPNYSSELNVNALELEDSALYLCASSLVGLQDSPLHFGNGTRLTVT.

The chain recombines TRBV6-1 with TRBJ2-7; the match to TRBD1 covers 9 bases. Germline loops: CDR1 MNHNS, CDR2 SASEGT. The CDR3 loop spans 15 amino acids. The V segment lost 5 bases and the J segment 2 bases; nucleotides outside the gene matches: 7. The chain's CDR3 is CASSRIQGAPYEQYF. DNA for the CDR3: TGTGCCAGCAGTCGAATACAGGGGGCCCCCTACGAGCAGTACTTC.

The V and J genes are TRBV6-6 and TRBJ1-5; TRBD1 matches at 11 bases. CDR3 size: 14 residues. V was clipped by 5 bases and J by 11 bases; unmatched bases: 8. Germline CDR1 and CDR2: MNHNY and SVGAGI (reference sequence). CDR3 in DNA: TGTGCCAGCAGTCCAAGGACAGGGGGCGAAACCCAGCATTTT. Encoded protein: CASSPRTGGETQHF.

The chain employs TRBV11-2 and TRBJ1-2; 9 nucleotides agree with TRBD1. The V gene end was trimmed by 4 bases and the J gene end by 7 bases; junction bases not matched to a gene: 10. CDR1 and CDR2 from the germline V gene are SGHAT and FQNNGV. This CDR3 spans 15 amino acids. The CDR3 sequence is CASSSTYRGRSGYTF. The CDR3 region has the DNA TGTGCCAGCAGCTCGACGTACAGGGGGCGAAGTGGCTACACCTTC. Together with reference TRBV11-2 and TRBJ1-2, the CDR3 gives the full variable domain: EAGVAQSPRYKIIEKRQSVAFWCNPISGHATLYWYQQILGQGPKLLIQFQNNGVVDDSQLPKDRFSAERLKGVDSTLKIQPAKLEDSAVYLCASSSTYRGRSGYTFGSGTRLTVV.

This chain connects TRBV2 to TRBJ2-5, with D perhaps TRBD2 (5 bases). The CDR3 spans 12 residues. The germline CDR1 and CDR2 sequences are SNHLY and FYNNEI. With 1 base removed from V and 7 bases from J, the gap between germline ends came to 7 bases. For the CDR3, the DNA is TGTGCCAGCAGTGAAGTGGCGGGGACCCAGTACTTC. Amino acid sequence: CASSEVAGTQYF.

The chain couples TRBV5-1 to TRBJ2-3; D is perhaps TRBD1 (6 bases). The V gene lost 1 base and the J gene lost 1 base, with 19 bases spanning the gap. The CDR3 spans 18 residues. CDR1 is SGHRS and CDR2 is YFSETQ in the germline V gene. CDR3 protein: CASSLSYLGDIRTDTQYF. For the CDR3, the DNA is TGCGCCAGCAGCTTGTCCTACTTGGGGGACATTCGCACAGATACGCAGTATTTT.

The chain has TRBV5-1 and TRBJ2-3, with D possibly TRBD1 on 6 matching bases. Germline V gene sequence: CDR1 SGHRS, CDR2 YFSETQ. V gave up 4 bases and J gave up 3 bases, with 12 bases separating them. This CDR3 region has 14 residues. CDR3 nucleotides: TGCGCCAGCAGCCCGGAACAGGGAACAGATACGCAGTATTTT. Its protein is CASSPEQGTDTQYF.

The gene calls are TRBV29-1 and TRBJ2-7, with 8 bases aligning to TRBD1. The CDR3 is 13 residues long. The trim removed 6 bases at V and 1 base at J, leaving 5 bases unmatched. In germline, CDR1 is SQVTM, CDR2 ANQGSEA. The CDR3 region is CSVARDRSYEQYF. CDR3 DNA: TGCAGCGTAGCCCGGGACAGGTCCTACGAGCAGTACTTC.

V is TRBV30 and J is TRBJ1-4; D possibly corresponds to TRBD1 (5 bases). The germline V and J ends were trimmed by 1 base and 10 bases, with 13 bases remaining between them. Germline V CDR1 and CDR2: GTSNPN, SVGIG (reference sequence). The CDR3 covers 13 residues. The DNA for the CDR3 is TGTGCCTGGAGTGAGGGGAAGTCCGGAAAACTGTTTTTT. Translation gives CAWSEGKSGKLFF.

V usage is TRBV5-1 and J usage is TRBJ1-1; 11 bases map to TRBD1. The germline CDR1 and CDR2 sequences are SGHRS and YFSETQ. Losses at the gene ends were 4 bases for V and 5 bases for J; bases not matched to a gene: 7. This CDR3 is built from 15 residues. This CDR3 reads CASSPGTGGRTEAFF. The CDR3 DNA is TGCGCCAGCAGCCCCGGGACAGGGGGACGAACTGAAGCTTTCTTT.

The chain links TRBV5-1 to TRBJ2-3, with TRBD1 matching 8 bases. CDR3 length: 16 amino acids. CDR1 and CDR2 (germline): SGHRS, YFSETQ. The J segment lost 2 bases and the V segment lost 0 bases, leaving 5 bases of the junction unmatched. CDR3 nucleotides: TGCGCCAGCAGCTTGGTTCGGACAGGGACCACAGATACGCAGTATTTT. Its protein product is CASSLVRTGTTDTQYF.

In its sample, this clone was seen a few times. The chain employs TRBV6-5 and TRBJ1-1; 7 nucleotides line up with TRBD1. The CDR3 contains 11 residues. Germline lookup yields CDR1 MNHEY and CDR2 SVGAGI. The V segment lost 6 bases and the J segment 13 bases; nucleotides outside the gene matches: 8. This CDR3 reads CASSLGTVVFF. The CDR3 DNA reads TGTGCCAGCAGCCTAGGGACAGTCGTTTTCTTT.

Written as DNA, the CDR3 is TGTGCCAGCAGACCGGGACAGCTGTATCAGCCCCAGCATTTT. It translates to CASRPGQLYQPQHF. V usage is TRBV6-5 and J usage is TRBJ1-5, with 7 bases identical to TRBD1. Germline CDR1 is MNHEY and CDR2 is SVGAGI. This CDR3 has 14 amino acids. J gave up 5 bases and V 6 bases, and 7 bases lay outside the gene matches.

This clone appeared a few times. The gene calls are TRBV5-4 and TRBJ2-2; 8 bases align to TRBD2. The CDR3 totals 17 residues. The V gene end was trimmed by 0 bases and the J gene end by 5 bases; junction bases not matched to a gene: 9. Germline V gene lookup returns CDR1 SGHNT and CDR2 YYREEE (reference sequence). The CDR3 DNA reads as TGTGCCAGCAGCTTGGGGTCCGGGACTAGTGTGACCGGGGAGCTGTTTTTT. It translates to CASSLGSGTSVTGELFF. Based on the CDR3 plus reference TRBV5-4 and TRBJ2-2, the full variable domain is ETGVTQSPTHLIKTRGQQVTLRCSSQSGHNTVSWYQQALGQGPQFIFQYYREEENGRGNFPPRFSGLQFPNYSSELNVNALELDDSALYLCASSLGSGTSVTGELFFGEGSRLTVL.

The rearrangement uses TRBV29-1 and TRBJ2-2, with D perhaps TRBD2 (5 bases). The CDR3 extends over 12 amino acids. V was cut by 4 bases and J by 6 bases, with 9 bases left in between. The germline gives CDR1 SQVTM, CDR2 ANQGSEA. The CDR3 spells CSVASGAGELFF. Here the CDR3 DNA reads TGCAGCGTTGCGTCCGGGGCCGGGGAGCTGTTTTTT.

This sequence joins TRBV9 and TRBJ2-7; D ambiguous. The V gene's germline CDR1 is SGDLS and CDR2 YYNGEE. The CDR3 is made up of 14 amino acids. V lost 4 bases and J 1 base, leaving 12 bases between the germline ends. CDR3: CASSPPADSYEQYF. The CDR3 bases are TGTGCCAGCAGCCCCCCGGCGGATTCCTACGAGCAGTACTTC.

The rearrangement uses TRBV4-2 and TRBJ2-2; 8 bases fit TRBD1. CDR1 is LGHNA, CDR2 YNFKEQ, per germline. CDR3 length: 15 residues. J lost 5 bases, V lost 7 bases, and 9 bases had no gene match. CDR3 loop: CASTLGQGATGELFF. CDR3 nucleotide sequence: TGTGCCAGCACCCTGGGCCAGGGGGCAACCGGGGAGCTGTTTTTT.

Ten or more counts support this clone. J is TRBJ1-1 and V is TRBV29-1; 11 bases map to TRBD1. This CDR3 is built from 16 residues. The trim removed 5 bases at V and 3 bases at J, leaving 11 bases unmatched. CDR1 and CDR2 from the germline V gene are SQVTM and ANQGSEA. CDR3 in DNA: TGCAGCGTTAGGGGTGCCGGGACAGGGGGGGACACTGAAGCTTTCTTT. This gives the protein CSVRGAGTGGDTEAFF.

The V gene is TRBV5-1, the J gene TRBJ2-5; TRBD1 matches at 12 bases. The J segment lost 5 bases and the V segment lost 3 bases, leaving 8 bases of the junction unmatched. CDR3 size: 16 residues. Germline lookup yields CDR1 SGHRS and CDR2 YFSETQ. CDR3 nucleotide sequence: TGCGCCAGCAGCTACACCGGGACAGGGGGCGAGGAGACCCAGTACTTC. This encodes CASSYTGTGGEETQYF.

The rearrangement links TRBV5-6 to TRBJ1-6, with D perhaps TRBD1 (6 bases). The length of the CDR3 is 15 residues. V was trimmed by 5 bases and J by 8 bases, leaving 17 bases between them. Looked up from germline, CDR1 is SGHDT and CDR2 is YYEEEE. The CDR3 DNA sequence: TGTGCCAGCAGTTGGGGACACTTTGGGGATTCACCCCTCCACTTT. Its protein is CASSWGHFGDSPLHF.

Only a few counts were recorded for this clone. The rearrangement links TRBV9 to TRBJ1-2; D uncertain. The germline CDR1 and CDR2 sequences are SGDLS and YYNGEE. V was trimmed by 0 bases and J by 6 bases, leaving 9 bases between them. The CDR3 runs 13 residues. CDR3 sequence reads: CASSVETRHGYTF. The CDR3 nucleotides are TGTGCCAGCAGCGTAGAGACACGGCATGGCTACACCTTC.

A few counts support this clone. The chain recombines TRBV4-3 with TRBJ2-1; 8 nucleotides align to TRBD2. CDR3 size: 15 residues. With 4 bases clipped from V and 3 bases from J, the junction kept 5 bases outside the gene matches. Germline V gene sequence: CDR1 LGHNA, CDR2 YSLEER. The CDR3 DNA reads TGCGCCAGCAGCCGGGAAGCGGGGGTCTACAATGAGCAGTTCTTC. It yields the protein CASSREAGVYNEQFF.

This chain links TRBV9 with TRBJ1-1; TRBD1 agrees at 7 bases. Germline assignment: CDR1 SGDLS and CDR2 YYNGEE. The CDR3 contains 15 residues. With V trimmed by 2 bases and J by 7 bases, 11 bases remained unmatched. The CDR3 region has the DNA TGTGCCAGCAGCGTGTCTGCAGGGGGTGGACGTGAAGCTTTCTTT. It specifies CASSVSAGGGREAFF.